This T cell receptor beta chain was recorded in a study of blood T cells in healthy people across ages. Isolation of PBMCs gave at least 7 million cells per sample. V was cut by 2 bases and J by 2 bases, with 6 bases left in between. The germline V gene encodes CDR1 SEHNR and CDR2 FQNEAQ (reference sequence). CDR3 length: 13 amino acids. With regard to this clonotype: Its matching antigen is unknown.

For the second PCR, which ran for 7 to 11 cycles, a sample-barcoded 5' primer and a J-beta primer mix were used. Each CDR3 protein gets one entry after TCRdb re-called the 5' RACE reads with MiXCR. The table shows about 770,000 distinct CDR3 sequences, with 40% to 50% occurring only once. The study, taken as a whole, reports: Unknown donor CMV status possibly confounded expanded clonotype changes.

The chain uses TRBV7-9 and TRBJ1-2, with D uncertain. Sequencing was done on a sample of blood. The clonotype comes from a man aged 55 to 70 in good health. The CDR3: CASSLIQNYGYTF. For the CDR3, the DNA is TGTGCCAGCAGCTTAATCCAAAACTATGGCTACACCTTC.